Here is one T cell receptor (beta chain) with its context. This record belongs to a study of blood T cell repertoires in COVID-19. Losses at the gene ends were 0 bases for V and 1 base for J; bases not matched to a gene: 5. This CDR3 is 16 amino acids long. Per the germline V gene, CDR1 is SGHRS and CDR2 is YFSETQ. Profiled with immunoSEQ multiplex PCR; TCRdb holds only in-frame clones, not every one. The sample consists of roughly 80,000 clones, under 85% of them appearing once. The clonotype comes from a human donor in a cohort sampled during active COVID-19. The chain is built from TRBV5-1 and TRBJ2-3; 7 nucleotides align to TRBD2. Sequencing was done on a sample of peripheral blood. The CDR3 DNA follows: TGCGCCAGCAGCTTGGGCGGGAGTGATGGCACAGATACGCAGTATTTT. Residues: CASSLGGSDGTDTQYF.